This TCR beta chain was sequenced for a study of vaccination effects on CD4 cells after COVID-19. Turning to this clone: The antigen is unknown.

The table came from immunoSEQ multiplex PCR; TCRdb's copy has only in-frame clones and leaves some out. The sample carries about 68,000 clones, about four fifths recorded once. Antigen-specific CD4+ T cells were expanded (with viral peptide pools) by the ViraFEST assay ahead of sequencing. Isolation of CD4+ T cells took place after less than twelve days of culture. All vaccine recipients tested negative for nucleocapsid antibodies and had never contracted SARS-CoV-2 infection. Wells containing two million PBMC each were cultured with around 10 IU/ml IL-2 and 8 to 10 ug/ml peptides. Half-medium changes using IL-2 medium occurred on days 3 and 7. Findings and limits, study-wide: Clones induced by infection and by vaccine showed marked clonal contraction late after vaccination. The study, lacking early post-infection timepoints, had few convalescent patients.

The CDR3 totals 13 residues. V gave up 3 bases and J gave up 5 bases, with 10 bases separating them. V is TRBV12-3 or TRBV12-4 and J is TRBJ1-1; D possibly corresponds to TRBD1 (5 bases). The sequence was collected from a human donor who received a COVID-19 vaccine. Specimen: CD4+ T cells from PBMCs cultured with SARS-CoV-2 spike peptides, collected before COVID-19 vaccination. As DNA, the CDR3 is TGTGCCAGCAGTTTGCTTGGGGGAACTGAAGCTTTCTTT. This codes for CASSLLGGTEAFF.